The rows below give T cell receptor beta chains drawn from one sample of a study of patients and donors after allogeneic stem cell transplantation. Via MiXCR, TCRdb re-called the RT-PCR reads, giving one row per CDR3 protein. The sample includes about 410,000 distinct CDR3 sequences, more than 15% of them seen just once. Specimen: blood, either unsorted or a sorted T cell fraction (not recorded which). The origin of the receptors is a human donor who was either an allogeneic HSCT recipient or a stem cell or donor lymphocyte infusion donor (not recorded which). It is not recorded whose cells these are; they may come from a transplant donor. Both conserved end residues are part of each CDR3. The D gene is left open where the match is weak. Part of the rows lack a size; the others show once, few, many or a class for expanded clones.

D gene: TRBD1
V gene: TRBV18
J gene: TRBJ1-1
clone size: few
CDR3 protein: CASSPPGQVLLNTEAFF
CDR3 DNA: TGTGCCAGCTCACCACCGGGACAGGTGCTCTTGAACACTGAAGCTTTCTTT

D gene: .
V gene: TRBV20-1
J gene: TRBJ2-4
clone size: .
CDR3 protein: CSARGRGKPKNIQYF
CDR3 DNA: TGCAGTGCTAGAGGTCGGGGCAAGCCCAAAAACATTCAGTACTTC

D gene: .
V gene: TRBV7-9
J gene: TRBJ2-3
clone size: .
CDR3 protein: CASRLGGEAQYF
CDR3 DNA: TGTGCCAGCAGGTTAGGCGGTGAAGCGCAGTATTTT

D gene: TRBD1
V gene: TRBV10-3
J gene: TRBJ1-1
clone size: .
CDR3 protein: CAIRGDRRIVGTEAFF
CDR3 DNA: TGTGCCATCAGGGGGGACAGGCGGATCGTGGGCACTGAAGCTTTCTTT

D gene: .
V gene: TRBV20-1
J gene: TRBJ1-3
clone size: .
CDR3 protein: CSALSYGVPGNTIYF
CDR3 DNA: TGCAGTGCTCTCTCCTATGGGGTACCTGGAAACACCATATATTTT

D gene: .
V gene: TRBV4-1
J gene: TRBJ2-7
clone size: few
CDR3 protein: CASSQGFTGDEQYF
CDR3 DNA: TGCGCCAGCAGCCAAGGCTTTACGGGAGACGAGCAGTACTTC

D gene: .
V gene: TRBV2
J gene: TRBJ2-2
clone size: many
CDR3 protein: CASSGGPSRTGELFF
CDR3 DNA: TGTGCCAGCAGTGGAGGGCCCTCCCGCACCGGGGAGCTGTTTTTT

D gene: .
V gene: TRBV27
J gene: TRBJ2-7
clone size: .
CDR3 protein: CASSLSGDSLSFYEQYF
CDR3 DNA: TGTGCCAGCAGTTTATCGGGGGACTCCCTGTCTTTTTACGAGCAGTACTTC

D gene: .
V gene: TRBV18
J gene: TRBJ2-5
clone size: few
CDR3 protein: CASSPTGNQETQYF
CDR3 DNA: TGTGCCAGCTCACCAACGGGGAACCAAGAGACCCAGTACTTC

D gene: .
V gene: TRBV3-1
J gene: TRBJ2-5
clone size: .
CDR3 protein: CASRDRFQETQYF
CDR3 DNA: TGTGCCAGCAGAGACAGGTTCCAAGAGACCCAGTACTTC

D gene: TRBD2
V gene: TRBV5-1
J gene: TRBJ2-7
clone size: once
CDR3 protein: CASSLVPSGRPAGEQYF
CDR3 DNA: TGCGCCAGCAGCTTGGTCCCTAGCGGGAGGCCCGCCGGCGAGCAGTACTTC

D gene: .
V gene: TRBV13
J gene: TRBJ2-7
clone size: few
CDR3 protein: CASRTRVNSYEQYF
CDR3 DNA: TGTGCCAGCAGAACCAGGGTTAACTCCTACGAGCAGTACTTC

D gene: .
V gene: TRBV7-9
J gene: TRBJ2-7
clone size: .
CDR3 protein: CASTETGRRDYEQYF
CDR3 DNA: TGTGCCAGCACCGAGACAGGCCGGCGGGACTACGAGCAGTACTTC

D gene: TRBD2
V gene: TRBV24-1
J gene: TRBJ2-1
clone size: few
CDR3 protein: CATSAPGGAVNEQFF
CDR3 DNA: TGTGCCACCAGTGCTCCCGGGGGGGCGGTTAATGAGCAGTTCTTC

D gene: TRBD1
V gene: TRBV4-1
J gene: TRBJ2-7
clone size: .
CDR3 protein: CASSQEGQGGFEQYF
CDR3 DNA: TGCGCCAGCAGCCAAGAAGGACAGGGGGGTTTCGAGCAGTACTTC

D gene: .
V gene: TRBV7-6
J gene: TRBJ2-5
clone size: .
CDR3 protein: CASSLRAAGETQYF
CDR3 DNA: TGTGCCAGCAGCTTACGGGCGGCGGGAGAGACCCAGTACTTC